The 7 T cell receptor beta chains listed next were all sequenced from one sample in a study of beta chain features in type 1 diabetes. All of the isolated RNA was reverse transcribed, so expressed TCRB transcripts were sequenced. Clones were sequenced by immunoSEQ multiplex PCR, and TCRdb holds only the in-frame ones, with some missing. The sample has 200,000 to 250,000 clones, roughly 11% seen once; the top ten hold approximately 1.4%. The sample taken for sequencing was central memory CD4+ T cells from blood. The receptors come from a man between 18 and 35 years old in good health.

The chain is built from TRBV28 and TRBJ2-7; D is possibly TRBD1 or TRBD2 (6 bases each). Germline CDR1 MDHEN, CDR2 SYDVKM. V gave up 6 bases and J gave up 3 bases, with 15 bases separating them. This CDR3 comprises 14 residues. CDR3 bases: TGTGCCAGCAGGCCCCAGGGGCGGGGCTACGAGCAGTACTTC. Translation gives CASRPQGRGYEQYF.

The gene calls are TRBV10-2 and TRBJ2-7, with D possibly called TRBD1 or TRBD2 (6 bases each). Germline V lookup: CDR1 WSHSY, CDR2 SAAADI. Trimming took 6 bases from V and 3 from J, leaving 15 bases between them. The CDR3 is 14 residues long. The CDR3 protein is CASSLTGRDYEQYF. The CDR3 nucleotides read TGCGCCAGCAGCCTAACAGGGCGGGACTACGAGCAGTACTTC.

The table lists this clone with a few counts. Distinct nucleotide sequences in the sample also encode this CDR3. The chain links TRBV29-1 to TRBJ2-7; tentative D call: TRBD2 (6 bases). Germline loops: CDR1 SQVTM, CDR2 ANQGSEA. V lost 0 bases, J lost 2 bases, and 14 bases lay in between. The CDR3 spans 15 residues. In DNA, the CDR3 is TGCAGCGTTGAAGATTTGCGGGGTCTCCCCTACGAGCAGTACTTC. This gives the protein CSVEDLRGLPYEQYF.

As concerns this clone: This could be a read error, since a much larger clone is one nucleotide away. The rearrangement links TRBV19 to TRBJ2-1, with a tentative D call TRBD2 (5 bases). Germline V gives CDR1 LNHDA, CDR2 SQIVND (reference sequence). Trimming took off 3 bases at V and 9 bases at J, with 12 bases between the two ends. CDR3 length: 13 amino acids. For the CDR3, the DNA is TGTGCCAGTAGTATCGGGGTCCGGGGTGAGCAGTTCTTC. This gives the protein CASSIGVRGEQFF.

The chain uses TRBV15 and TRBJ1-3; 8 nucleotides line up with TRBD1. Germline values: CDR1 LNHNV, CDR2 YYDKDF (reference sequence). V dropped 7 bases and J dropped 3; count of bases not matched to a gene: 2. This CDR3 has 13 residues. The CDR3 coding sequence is TGTGCCACCACAGGGGGCTATGGAAACACCATATATTTT. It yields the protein CATTGGYGNTIYF.

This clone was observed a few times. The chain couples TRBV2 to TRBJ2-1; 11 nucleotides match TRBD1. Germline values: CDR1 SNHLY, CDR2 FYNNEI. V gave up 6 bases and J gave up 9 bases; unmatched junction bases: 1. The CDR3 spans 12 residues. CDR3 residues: CASSGTGGEQFF. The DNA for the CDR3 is TGTGCCAGCAGCGGGACAGGGGGTGAGCAGTTCTTC.

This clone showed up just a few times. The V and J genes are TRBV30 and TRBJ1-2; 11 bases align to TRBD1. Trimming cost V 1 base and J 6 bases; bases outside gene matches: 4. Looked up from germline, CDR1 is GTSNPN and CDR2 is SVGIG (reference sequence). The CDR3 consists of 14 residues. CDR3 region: CAWSGGQGANGYTF. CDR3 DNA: TGTGCCTGGAGTGGAGGACAGGGGGCTAATGGCTACACCTTC.